These 32 T cell receptor beta chains were all obtained from the same sample, sequenced in a study of tumor-infiltrating lymphocytes in primary liver carcinoma. Co-extraction of both nucleic acids (RNA and DNA) used about 20-34 mg of unsorted bulk tissue. TCR beta cDNA came from roughly 0.45 ug total RNA, primed with a constant-region primer. Three nested multiplex PCR rounds of slightly modified ARM-PCR generated TCR beta libraries. Both of the initial two PCR rounds ran for approximately 11 cycles and employed TRBV1-TRBV30 forward primers alongside a C-beta reverse primer. One entry per CDR3 protein results from TCRdb running MiXCR on the multiplex PCR reads. The sample carries about 30,000 distinct CDR3 sequences, approximately 71% recorded once. The sequenced sample was liver tumor tissue from sampling region 3. The subset was: tumor region T3, left-lateral pole. The receptor source for this set is a woman between 25 and 40 years old with primary liver carcinoma and hepatitis B virus infection.

To note about this clonotype: The CDR3 end shows no conserved phenylalanine or tryptophan, and so a read error is likely. Because the CDR3's place on the DNA is in doubt, the DNA is left out and the CDR3 is given as listed by TCRdb. CDR3 residues: CAISPNATRDEEFL. V and J are TRBV10-3 and TRBJ2-1; the table's D call, TRBD1, has no DNA check behind it. Germline values: CDR1 ENHRY, CDR2 SYGVKD. With termini counted, the CDR3 has 14 amino acids.

This clonotype was seen at least ten times. One junction end does not reproduce the germline sequence, and a read error may be involved. CDR3 region: CAGSKGQGGSEKLFF. As DNA, the CDR3 is TGTGCCGGCAGCAAAGGACAGGGCGGGAGTGAAAAACTGTTTTTT. The genes are TRBV13 and TRBJ1-4, with 8 bases matching TRBD1. CDR1 PRHDT and CDR2 FYEKMQ come from the germline V gene (reference sequence). The CDR3 extends over 15 amino acids.

Worth noting for this clonotype: This sequence may be a read error, since a much larger clone differs from it by one base. V and J are TRBV11-2 and TRBJ2-5, with D perhaps matching TRBD1 (6 bases). CDR1 and CDR2 from the germline V gene are SGHAT and FQNNGV. CDR3 length equals 15 residues. CDR3 amino acids: CASSLGAGSQETHYF. DNA for the CDR3: TGTGCCAGCAGCTTGGGGGCAGGGAGCCAAGAGACCCACTACTTC.

This clonotype was detected a few times. The junction departs from the called germline gene at one end, perhaps through a read error. The rearrangement links TRBV11-2 to TRBJ2-5, with 12 bases matching TRBD2. Germline CDR1 is SGHAT and CDR2 is FQNNGV. The CDR3 is 16 residues long. The CDR3 nucleotides read TGTGCCATCAGCTTAGGACTAGCGGGAAAGCAAGAGACCCAGTACTTC. Translated, it gives CAISLGLAGKQETQYF.

Note on this clonotype: A single base separates this from a much larger clone, so it may be a read error. Given the absence of the conserved phenylalanine or tryptophan at the CDR3 end, a read error is likely. This chain joins TRBV11-2 and TRBJ2-1, with D maybe TRBD2 (5 bases). The CDR3 contains 15 residues. CDR1 is SGHAT, CDR2 FQNNGV, per germline. As DNA, the CDR3 is TGTGTCAGCAGCTTAGAGGGTGGGGAGAACATTGGGCAGTTCTAC. Translation: CVSSLEGGENIGQFY.

About this clonotype itself: A much larger clone lies a single base off, so this may be a read error. The genes are TRBV6-2 or TRBV6-3 and TRBJ2-1; 7 bases are shared with TRBD1. The trim removed 7 bases at V and 6 bases at J, leaving 12 bases unmatched. The CDR3 has 15 amino acids. CDR1 and CDR2 from the germline V gene are MNHEY and SVGEGT. As DNA, the CDR3 is TGTGCCAGCAACCAACAGGGGTTTCTAAGCAATGAGCAGTTCTTC. Its translation: CASNQQGFLSNEQFF.

Note on this clonotype: One end of the junction varies from germline; a read error may be responsible. This chain links TRBV11-2 with TRBJ1-1; TRBD1 is a possible D gene (6 bases). The CDR3 runs to 20 residues. Germline CDR1 is SGHAT and CDR2 is FQNNGV. The CDR3 spells CVSSARDTGRKRWSNTEAFF. DNA for the CDR3: TGCGTCAGCAGCGCTCGGGACACGGGGCGCAAGAGGTGGAGTAACACTGAAGCTTTCTTT.

This clonotype was picked up many times. The junction and the germline gene differ at one end; a read error may be behind it. The DNA for the CDR3 is TGCAGCGTTGCCGGGACTCCCCCCTACGAGCAGTATTTC. Translated, it gives CSVAGTPPYEQYF. J is TRBJ2-7 and V is TRBV29-1; D is perhaps TRBD2 (6 bases). CDR1 is SQVTM and CDR2 is ANQGSEA in the germline V gene. The CDR3 has 13 residues.

This clonotype has only one observation. At one end the junction does not follow the germline gene, possibly because of a read error. The rearrangement uses TRBV12-5 and TRBJ1-5; D is unresolved. The CDR3 has 18 amino acids. The germline V gene encodes CDR1 LGHNT and CDR2 FRNRAP. The CDR3 DNA reads as TGTGCTAGTGGCCGAGAAGGGATGGCCGGGGTTAGCAATCAGCCCCGGCATTTT. Protein sequence: CASGREGMAGVSNQPRHF.

Comment on this clonotype: This may come from a read error, since a much larger clone is one base off. V usage is TRBV10-3 and J usage is TRBJ2-1; D is ambiguous. Germline CDR1 ENHRY, CDR2 SYGVKD. With 11 bases removed from V and 0 bases from J, the gap between germline ends came to 14 bases. The CDR3 is 14 residues long. The CDR3 spells CAARFQSSYNEQFF. The CDR3 region has the DNA TGTGCCGCCCGATTTCAAAGCTCCTACAATGAGCAGTTCTTC.

Note on this clonotype: A junction boundary mismatches the germline segment, possibly from a read error. This rearrangement joins TRBV11-3 to TRBJ2-3, with TRBD2 as a possible D gene (6 bases). The CDR3 consists of 14 residues. CDR1 and CDR2 from the germline V gene are SGHNT and YENEEA. CDR3 sequence (DNA): TGTGCCAGCGGCATTAGCGGCCTTACAGATACACAGTATTTT. Translation: CASGISGLTDTQYF. The full variable domain, with the rest looked up from reference TRBV11-3 and TRBJ2-3, is EAGVVQSPRYKIIEKKQPVAFWCNPISGHNTLYWYLQNLGQGPELLIRYENEEAVDDSQLPKDRFSAERLKGVDSTLKIQPAELGDSAVYLCASGISGLTDTQYFGPGTRLTVL.

In regard to this clonotype: A clone one base away is much larger, so this may be a read error. The V gene is TRBV29-1, the J gene TRBJ2-3, with 8 bases lining up with TRBD2. The CDR3 loop spans 14 amino acids. The germline gives CDR1 SQVTM, CDR2 ANQGSEA. DNA for the CDR3: TGCAACGTTTCGGGAGGGCCGGTGGGAGATACGCAGTATTTT. Translating it yields CNVSGGPVGDTQYF.

Comments on this clonotype: At one end, the junction sequence differs from germline, possibly due to a read error. The rearrangement links TRBV4-3 to TRBJ2-2; TRBD2 matches 9 bases. The germline V gene has CDR1 LGHNA and CDR2 YSLEER. The CDR3 contains 19 residues. This CDR3 is CASSILAGGPRSNTGELVF. The CDR3 DNA reads TGCGCCAGCAGCATACTAGCGGGTGGGCCCCGTTCGAACACCGGGGAGCTGGTTTTT.

The J gene is TRBJ2-5, the V gene TRBV11-2, with D perhaps TRBD2 (5 bases). Between the trimmed V and J ends, which lost 8 bases and 7 bases, there was a span of 20 bases. Germline V gene sequence: CDR1 SGHAT, CDR2 FQNNGV. The CDR3 is 14 residues long. The CDR3 spells CASGSRGLMGTQYF. The CDR3 DNA follows: TGTGCCAGCGGCTCTCGGGGTCTAATGGGGACCCAGTACTTC.

On this clonotype: A read error may be the cause here, since a much bigger clone is one base away. The V and J genes are TRBV11-1 and TRBJ2-2; 10 bases line up with TRBD2. Trimming took 3 bases from V and 7 from J; bases not matched to a gene: 5. CDR3 length: 15 residues. Germline V gene data show CDR1 as SGHAT and CDR2 as FQDESV (reference sequence). The CDR3 here is CASSLGLARLGELFF. The CDR3 DNA reads as TGTGCCAGCAGCTTGGGACTAGCGCGGCTCGGGGAGCTGTTTTTT.

This clonotype was found once. The junction does not match germline at one end; this may be a read error. J is TRBJ1-1 and V is TRBV5-1; no reliable D call. This CDR3 contains 14 residues. CDR1 is SGHRS and CDR2 is YFSETQ in the germline V gene. The CDR3 spells CAGSLTDGDTEAFF. Written as DNA, the CDR3 is TGCGCCGGCAGCTTGACCGACGGGGACACTGAAGCTTTCTTT.

To note about this clonotype: At one of its ends the junction is not consistent with the germline gene, which may arise from a read error. V and J are TRBV6-1 and TRBJ1-1, with D unresolved. Germline V gives CDR1 MNHNS, CDR2 SASEGT. The CDR3 runs to 14 residues. CDR3 in DNA: TGTGACAGCAGTGATGTGACATTGAACTCTGAAGCTTTCTTT. Its protein product is CDSSDVTLNSEAFF.

As concerns this clonotype: A read error may produce the germline difference seen at one junction end. This chain joins TRBV6-1 and TRBJ2-1; 8 bases align to TRBD2. The germline gives CDR1 MNHNS, CDR2 SASEGT. The CDR3 has 15 amino acids. The CDR3 DNA reads TGTGCCGACATGGAGGGAGCGGGAGAATCCGATGAGCGGTTCTTC. It specifies CADMEGAGESDERFF.

In this sample, this clonotype is medium-sized (0.01 to 0.1%). DNA of the CDR3: TGTGCCAGCAGTTTGTTGGGGTCTCAGCCCCAGCATTTT. Translating gives CASSLLGSQPQHF. V gene TRBV12-3 or TRBV12-4 combines with J gene TRBJ1-5, with D uncertain. With 3 bases removed from V and 6 bases from J, the gap between germline ends came to 9 bases. This CDR3 is 13 amino acids long.

On this clonotype itself: Being one base from a much bigger clone, this may be a read error. The chain links TRBV6-5 to TRBJ2-3, with D maybe TRBD2 (5 bases). Deletions cut 2 bases from V and 6 bases from J, with 15 bases between. The CDR3 has 15 amino acids. The germline V gene encodes CDR1 MNHEY and CDR2 SVGAGI. DNA for the CDR3: TGTGCCAGCAGTTACAGGGCAGAGGGCATGGATACGCAGTATTTT. Its protein is CASSYRAEGMDTQYF.

As regards this clonotype: A much bigger clone sits one base away, suggesting this may be a read error. CDR3 residues: CSVGVPLNNEQFF. The CDR3 nucleotides are TGCAGTGTTGGAGTACCCTTGAACAATGAGCAGTTCTTC. V and J are TRBV20-1 and TRBJ2-1; no reliable D call. The CDR3 contains 13 residues. V lost 7 bases and J 5 bases, leaving 15 bases between the germline ends. Germline V gene sequence: CDR1 DFQATT, CDR2 SNEGSKA (reference sequence).

To note about this clonotype: A read error may produce the germline difference seen at one junction end. The chain couples TRBV11-1 to TRBJ2-7, with D possibly TRBD1 on 5 matching bases. The CDR3 runs 15 residues. CDR1 SGHAT and CDR2 FQDESV come from the germline V gene (reference sequence). CDR3: CASSWGRTRTYEQYF. Written as DNA, the CDR3 is TGTGCCAGCAGCTGGGGCAGAACGAGGACCTACGAGCAATACTTC.

This clonotype was recorded many times. In nucleotides, the CDR3 is TGTGCCAGCAGCTTTTCAGGGATAGAGTACAATGAGCAGTTCTTC. Protein sequence: CASSFSGIEYNEQFF. This sequence joins TRBV11-1 and TRBJ2-1; a possible D gene is TRBD1 (5 bases). Germline V gives CDR1 SGHAT, CDR2 FQDESV (reference sequence). CDR3 length: 15 amino acids. V shed 3 bases and J shed 4 bases, with 13 bases lying between them.

Comment on this clonotype: Since the CDR3 does not end with the conserved phenylalanine or tryptophan, this likely comes from a read error. V and J are TRBV4-3 and TRBJ2-1; D uncertain. The CDR3 is made up of 15 amino acids. Germline V gene data show CDR1 as LGHNA and CDR2 as YSLEER. This CDR3 is CASSQDPQQNNEQFL. CDR3 bases: TGCGCTAGTAGCCAAGATCCCCAGCAAAACAATGAGCAGTTCCTC.

To note about this clonotype: The missing conserved phenylalanine or tryptophan at the end of this CDR3 makes a read error likely. The chain links TRBV6-5 to TRBJ1-6; D is possibly TRBD1 (5 bases). This CDR3 contains 15 residues. The germline gives CDR1 MNHEY, CDR2 SVGAGI. The chain's CDR3 is CAGRERSAPLSPLHP. Here the CDR3 DNA reads TGTGCCGGCAGGGAAAGAAGTGCCCCCCTTTCACCCCTCCACCCT.

Concerning this clonotype itself: The junction differs from germline at one of its ends, possibly a read error. This chain links TRBV11-2 with TRBJ2-3, with 11 positions matching TRBD2. There are 15 residues in the CDR3. The germline CDR1 and CDR2 sequences are SGHAT and FQNNGV. The CDR3 loop reads CPSSPGLAGLDMQYF. The CDR3 DNA reads as TGTCCCAGCAGCCCTGGACTAGCGGGCCTAGATATGCAGTATTTT.

In this sample, this clonotype turned up once. Mismatch with germline at one junction end may stem from a read error. This chain links TRBV11-2 with TRBJ1-1, with a tentative D call TRBD1 (6 bases). CDR3 size: 13 residues. Looked up from germline, CDR1 is SGHAT and CDR2 is FQNNGV. CDR3 region: CASSFTGGTEVFF. CDR3 sequence (DNA): TGTGCCAGCAGCTTCACTGGGGGCACTGAAGTTTTCTTT.

Of note for this clonotype: One end of the junction does not line up with germline, which may come from a read error. The chain combines TRBV7-8 with TRBJ1-2, with 7 bases lining up with TRBD1. The germline CDR1 and CDR2 sequences are SGHVS and FQNEAQ. The CDR3 extends over 14 amino acids. The CDR3 reads CASSSGRGSYDYIF. CDR3 nucleotide sequence: TGTGCCAGCAGCTCCGGCAGGGGGTCCTATGACTACATCTTC.

A remark on this clonotype: This CDR3 is missing its conserved last phenylalanine or tryptophan, likely due to a read error. The DNA is left out, because the CDR3 cannot be placed on it with certainty; the CDR3 is given as TCRdb lists it. This chain uses TRBV11-2 with TRBJ2-5. Termini included, the CDR3 measures 11 amino acids. CDR1 and CDR2 from the germline V gene are SGHAT and FQNNGV. CDR3 protein: CASNQSETRYS.

The V and J genes are TRBV7-8 and TRBJ2-3, with 11 bases fitting TRBD2. With V trimmed by 5 bases and J by 8 bases, 15 bases remained unmatched. This CDR3 has 17 amino acids. CDR1 and CDR2 from the germline V gene are SGHVS and FQNEAQ. CDR3: CASSVTTSGSRKSTQYF. CDR3 DNA: TGTGCCAGCAGCGTCACCACTAGCGGGAGTAGAAAAAGTACGCAGTATTTT. Variable domain in full (rest from reference TRBV7-8 and TRBJ2-3): GAGVSQSPRYKVAKRGQDVALRCDPISGHVSLFWYQQALGQGPEFLTYFQNEAQLDKSGLPSDRFFAERPEGSVSTLKIQRTQQEDSAVYLCASSVTTSGSRKSTQYFGPGTRLTVL.

The gene calls are TRBV11-2 and TRBJ2-7; 7 bases are shared with TRBD1. This CDR3 has 14 residues. Germline trimming cut 4 bases from V and 2 bases from J; bases unmatched to any gene: 5. The V gene's germline CDR1 is SGHAT and CDR2 FQNNGV. CDR3 sequence reads: CASSYKRGPYEQYF. CDR3 coding DNA: TGTGCCAGCAGCTACAAAAGGGGGCCCTACGAGCAGTACTTC.

The chain has TRBV29-1 and TRBJ2-3, with D tentatively TRBD2 (9 bases). The CDR3 runs to 17 residues. Germline V gives CDR1 SQVTM, CDR2 ANQGSEA. The CDR3 loop reads CTRQGSASGILTDTQYF. The CDR3 coding sequence is TGCACTCGACAGGGGTCGGCTAGCGGGATCCTCACAGATACGCAGTATTTT.